Listed below are T cell receptor beta chains from one sample, sequenced in a study of human T cells and chemical hapten exposure. TCRdb re-analysed the RACE reads in MiXCR, keeping a single row per CDR3 protein. This sample yields around 360,000 distinct CDR3 sequences, of which more than 5% are seen a single time; more than 5.5% belongs to the top ten. The sequencing here drew on whole blood, taken in connection with sensitization to the hapten diphenylcyclopropenone (DPC). The receptors stem from a woman between 18 and 30 years old with alopecia areata. Some clones in this sample may be carry-over from other donors' samples. The CDR3 runs from the conserved cysteine through the conserved F or W. The D gene is left open where the match is weak. Clone size is shown for a subset of rows, as once, few, many or a class of expanded clone.

TRBD2	many	TRBV7-9	TRBJ2-4	CASSPLAGLAKNIQYF	TGTGCCAGCAGCCCCCTAGCGGGGCTAGCCAAAAACATTCAGTACTTC
-	many	TRBV27	TRBJ1-1	CASRSGRNTEAFF	TGTGCCAGCCGGAGTGGACGGAACACTGAAGCTTTCTTT
TRBD1	many	TRBV6-6	TRBJ1-1	CASSHLQGASTEAFF	TGTGCCAGCAGCCACCTACAGGGGGCAAGCACTGAAGCTTTCTTT
TRBD1	many	TRBV5-1	TRBJ2-6	CASSLLTTGVSANVLTF	TGCGCCAGCAGCTTACTGACCACAGGGGTTTCGGCCAACGTCCTGACTTTC
-	few	TRBV27	TRBJ2-2	CASSWGVRTGELFF	TGTGCCAGCAGTTGGGGGGTGCGGACCGGGGAGCTGTTTTTT
TRBD2	-	TRBV7-2	TRBJ2-3	CASSFGLAVTDTQYF	TGTGCCAGCAGCTTCGGACTAGCGGTTACAGATACGCAGTATTTT
-	-	TRBV7-3	TRBJ1-2	CASSPSLGSNYGYTF	TGTGCCAGCAGCCCCTCGTTAGGAAGCAACTATGGCTACACCTTC
TRBD2	few	TRBV11-2	TRBJ2-2	CASSSWTSGGNTGELFF	TGTGCCAGCAGCTCATGGACTAGCGGGGGGAACACCGGGGAGCTGTTTTTT
-	few	TRBV25-1	TRBJ1-1	CASSEGRQDTEAFF	TGTGCCAGCAGTGAAGGCCGGCAGGACACTGAAGCTTTCTTT
-	few	TRBV6-2/TRBV6-3	TRBJ1-1	CASSYYSEGTEAFF	TGTGCCAGCAGTTACTATTCGGAAGGCACTGAAGCTTTCTTT
-	-	TRBV10-3	TRBJ1-4	CASRVGEKLFF	TGTGCCTCCCGGGTGGGTGAAAAACTGTTTTTT
-	-	TRBV7-2	TRBJ1-5	CASSLVGYSNQPQHF	TGTGCCAGCAGCTTAGTAGGGTATAGCAATCAGCCCCAGCATTTT
TRBD1	-	TRBV12-3/TRBV12-4	TRBJ2-1	CASSLVGLARQGATNEQFF	TGTGCCAGCAGTTTAGTGGGTCTCGCGCGACAGGGGGCAACAAATGAGCAGTTCTTC
-	-	TRBV27	TRBJ2-5	CASSDRDFAQTQYF	TGTGCCAGCAGTGACCGGGACTTTGCCCAGACCCAGTACTTC
-	many	TRBV27	TRBJ2-1	CASSPTRSSYNEQFF	TGTGCCAGCAGTCCCACTAGGAGCTCCTACAATGAGCAGTTCTTC
-	-	TRBV7-2	TRBJ1-5	CASSLNFAQSNQPQHF	TGTGCCAGCAGCTTAAACTTTGCACAGAGCAATCAGCCCCAGCATTTT
-	many	TRBV19	TRBJ1-1	CASSPRGPEDTEAFF	TGTGCCAGTAGCCCACGGGGCCCCGAGGACACTGAAGCTTTCTTT
-	many	TRBV3-1	TRBJ2-7	CASSQDSWGAFGEQYF	TGTGCCAGCAGCCAAGATAGTTGGGGAGCGTTTGGCGAGCAGTACTTC
-	few	TRBV4-1	TRBJ1-1	CASSQVMEANTEAFF	TGCGCCAGCAGCCAAGTTATGGAGGCGAACACTGAAGCTTTCTTT
TRBD1	few	TRBV5-1	TRBJ1-1	CASSTGQAGRTEAFF	TGCGCCAGCAGCACCGGACAGGCAGGGCGGACTGAAGCTTTCTTT
-	-	TRBV5-1	TRBJ2-3	CASSLGDTIEDTQYF	TGCGCCAGCAGCTTGGGGGATACGATCGAGGATACGCAGTATTTT
TRBD1	many	TRBV18	TRBJ1-2	CASTGQPNYGYTF	TGTGCCAGCACGGGACAGCCTAACTATGGCTACACCTTC
-	few	TRBV6-2/TRBV6-3	TRBJ2-7	CASSPGVWAYEQYF	TGTGCCAGCAGTCCGGGGGTCTGGGCCTACGAGCAGTACTTC
-	few	TRBV25-1	TRBJ1-2	CASSERDDGYTF	TGTGCCAGCAGTGAGAGGGACGATGGCTACACCTTC
-	few	TRBV7-9	TRBJ2-3	CASSWVADTQYF	TGTGCCAGCAGCTGGGTGGCAGATACGCAGTATTTT
TRBD2	few	TRBV5-1	TRBJ2-3	CASSPLLSGGAPDTQYF	TGCGCCAGCAGCCCCCTCCTCAGCGGGGGGGCGCCAGATACGCAGTATTTT
-	few	TRBV20-1	TRBJ1-5	CSARAPGGGNSGNQPQHF	TGCAGTGCTAGAGCCCCGGGAGGTGGGAATAGTGGCAATCAGCCCCAGCATTTT
TRBD1	few	TRBV6-2/TRBV6-3	TRBJ2-4	CASSFGQGADIQYF	TGTGCCAGCAGTTTTGGACAGGGGGCGGACATTCAGTACTTC
-	many	TRBV6-6	TRBJ1-3	CASSYPTTGMSGNTIYF	TGTGCCAGCAGTTACCCGACAACAGGGATGAGTGGAAACACCATATATTTT
-	many	TRBV24-1	TRBJ2-1	CATSDRGDNEQFF	TGTGCCACCAGTGATAGGGGGGACAATGAGCAGTTCTTC
-	many	TRBV19	TRBJ1-1	CASITQAANTEAFF	TGTGCCAGTATCACACAGGCCGCGAACACTGAAGCTTTCTTT
-	-	TRBV6-5	TRBJ2-5	CASSVPGEETQYF	TGTGCCAGCAGCGTACCAGGGGAAGAGACCCAGTACTTC
TRBD2	many	TRBV12-3/TRBV12-4	TRBJ2-2	CASSWVGGIDTGELFF	TGTGCCAGCAGCTGGGTGGGGGGGATTGACACCGGGGAGCTGTTTTTT
TRBD2	-	TRBV3-1	TRBJ2-3	CASSQELAGSRYF	TGTGCCAGCAGCCAAGAGCTAGCGGGGTCAAGGTATTTT
TRBD2	many	TRBV11-3	TRBJ2-1	CASSLGPGGLYNEQFF	TGTGCCAGCAGCTTAGGGCCCGGGGGGTTATACAATGAGCAGTTCTTC
TRBD1	many	TRBV27	TRBJ1-6	CASSRLGQGESSYNSPLHF	TGTGCCAGCAGTAGGCTGGGACAGGGGGAAAGCAGCTATAATTCACCCCTCCACTTT
-	-	TRBV2	TRBJ2-2	CASSMTTGELFF	TGTGCCAGCAGTATGACCACCGGGGAGCTGTTTTTT
-	few	TRBV12-3/TRBV12-4	TRBJ2-7	CASRPRGRVYEQYF	TGTGCCAGCAGGCCCAGGGGCAGGGTATACGAGCAGTACTTC
-	few	TRBV5-4	TRBJ2-3	CASSVPTDTQYF	TGTGCCAGCAGCGTACCGACAGATACGCAGTATTTT
-	few	TRBV7-9	TRBJ2-3	CASSFSGGWTPDMADTQYF	TGTGCCAGCAGCTTTAGTGGGGGTTGGACCCCGGATATGGCAGATACGCAGTATTTT
-	once	TRBV10-3	TRBJ2-7	CAVSAGRGYEQYF	TGTGCCGTCAGTGCGGGCAGGGGATACGAGCAGTACTTC
-	-	TRBV5-4	TRBJ2-7	CASNLDSNYEQYF	TGTGCCAGCAACTTGGACAGCAACTACGAGCAGTACTTC
-	-	TRBV7-2	TRBJ2-5	CASSLVIQETQYF	TGTGCCAGCAGCTTAGTAATACAAGAGACCCAGTACTTC
TRBD1	few	TRBV4-3	TRBJ1-6	CASSQDSAGGNNSPLHF	TGCGCCAGCAGCCAAGATTCGGCAGGGGGAAATAATTCACCCCTCCACTTT
TRBD1	many	TRBV6-5	TRBJ1-5	CASRSGLQGQPQHF	TGTGCCAGCAGGTCTGGCTTACAGGGGCAGCCCCAGCATTTT
TRBD2	few	TRBV6-5	TRBJ2-7	CASSYPGLAGNYEQYF	TGTGCCAGCAGTTACCCGGGACTAGCGGGGAATTACGAGCAGTACTTC
-	many	TRBV7-9	TRBJ1-5	CASSWNSNQPQHF	TGTGCCAGCAGCTGGAATAGCAATCAGCCCCAGCATTTT
TRBD1	few	TRBV9	TRBJ1-5	CASSGETGNQPQHF	TGTGCCAGCAGCGGGGAGACAGGGAATCAGCCCCAGCATTTT